This T cell receptor (beta chain) was recovered during a study of metastatic and nonmetastatic thyroid tumors. The wider study: Malignant thyroid and benign thyroid patients provided blood and tumor or nodule tissue whose repertoires were compared.

TCRdb re-called clones via MiXCR from the PCR reads. Among approximately 90,000 clones listed, around 9.1% were seen once. Germline values: CDR1 KGHSH, CDR2 LQKENI. V shed 3 bases and J 6 bases; nucleotides not matched to a gene: 8. The CDR3 contains 15 residues. Each patient went into thyroid surgery without having received any treatment. At least ten counts were recorded for this clone. The J gene is TRBJ1-5, the V gene TRBV18, with 7 bases that match TRBD1. This receptor was taken from a female donor with papillary thyroid cancer or a benign thyroid nodule (not recorded which). Some clones in this sample may be carry-over from other donors' samples. The sequencing sample was made of blood. CDR3 loop: CASSPRQRDSQPQHF. In DNA, the CDR3 is TGTGCCAGCTCACCCCGCCAAAGGGACAGTCAGCCCCAGCATTTT.